Each of the 32 T cell receptor beta chains below was sequenced from the same sample in a study of neurological immune-mediated disorders. From the 5' RACE reads, TCRdb called clonotypes with MiXCR, one entry per CDR3 protein. The table lists roughly 31,000 distinct CDR3 sequences, 20% to 25% of them singletons. The material sequenced was CD4+ T cells from blood. These receptors were taken from a man aged 50 to 60 with HTLV-1-associated myelopathy (HAM/TSP).

This clonotype was counted many times. This rearrangement joins TRBV10-3 to TRBJ2-7, with 8 bases identical to TRBD2. V trimming: 4 bases; J trimming: 0 bases; junction bases outside the gene matches: 8. This CDR3 has 16 amino acids. CDR1 and CDR2 from the germline V gene are ENHRY and SYGVKD. The CDR3 DNA sequence: TGTGCCATCAGTGGGGCCGCTAGCGGGTCCTCCTACGAGCAGTACTTC. Translation gives CAISGAASGSSYEQYF.

CDR3 DNA sequence: TGTGCCAGCAGTCTGGGGGTGGGGGGGTCCAATGAGCAGTTCTTC. This sequence encodes CASSLGVGGSNEQFF. The J gene is TRBJ2-1, the V gene TRBV11-3, with TRBD2 matching over 7 bases. The CDR3 has 15 residues. Germline V gives CDR1 SGHNT, CDR2 YENEEA. With V trimmed by 6 bases and J by 6 bases, 11 bases remained unmatched.

Many counts were recorded for this clonotype. The chain is built from TRBV6-5 and TRBJ1-4, with 8 bases aligning to TRBD1. CDR3 length: 16 amino acids. V trimming: 0 bases; J trimming: 8 bases; junction bases outside the gene matches: 8. CDR1 and CDR2 from the germline V gene are MNHEY and SVGAGI. The CDR3 region is CASSYSPGGAVEKLFF. The CDR3 nucleotides are TGTGCCAGCAGTTACTCGCCAGGGGGCGCAGTGGAAAAACTGTTTTTT.

This clonotype was detected many times. This rearrangement joins TRBV7-6 to TRBJ2-7; 7 nucleotides line up with TRBD2. The V and J ends lost 5 bases and 2 bases, in that order; junction bases with no gene match: 6. This CDR3 has 14 residues. CDR1 and CDR2 (germline): SGHVS, FNYEAQ. CDR3 DNA sequence: TGTGCCAGCAGCCAAACTAGCGCTCCCTACGAGCAGTACTTC. It translates to CASSQTSAPYEQYF. Using reference TRBV7-6 and TRBJ2-7 for the parts outside the CDR3, the full variable domain is GAGVSQSPRYKVTKRGQDVALRCDPISGHVSLYWYRQALGQGPEFLTYFNYEAQQDKSGLPNDRFSAERPEGSISTLTIQRTEQRDSAMYRCASSQTSAPYEQYFGPGTRLTVT.

Many counts were recorded for this clonotype. The chain joins TRBV4-1 to TRBJ2-3; no firm D call. V was trimmed by 0 bases and J by 0 bases, leaving 13 bases between them. The germline gives CDR1 MGHRA, CDR2 YSYEKL. The CDR3 is 17 amino acids. The CDR3 spells CASSQDGDPISTDTQYF. CDR3 in DNA: TGCGCCAGCAGCCAAGATGGAGACCCGATTAGCACAGATACGCAGTATTTT.

Only a few counts were recorded for this clonotype. The chain has TRBV7-2 and TRBJ2-1; D perhaps matches TRBD1 (6 bases). CDR1 is SGHTA, CDR2 FQGNSA, per germline. V lost 2 bases and J lost 8, with 13 bases in between. The CDR3 totals 14 residues. The CDR3 region is CASSLQTGSDEQFF. Here the CDR3 DNA reads TGTGCCAGCAGCTTACAGACAGGATCGGATGAGCAGTTCTTC.

This clonotype was seen repeatedly, ten times or more. The rearrangement links TRBV20-1 to TRBJ2-2; 8 bases line up with TRBD2. The junction had 9 bases not matched to a gene; V was cut back by 1 base and J by 2 bases. The germline CDR1 and CDR2 sequences are DFQATT and SNEGSKA (reference sequence). This CDR3 is 17 amino acids long. The CDR3: CSARGQRGTLNTGELFF. In DNA form, the CDR3 reads TGCAGTGCTAGAGGTCAGCGGGGGACACTAAACACCGGGGAGCTGTTTTTT.

This clonotype has at least ten counts. The V call is TRBV4-2, the J call TRBJ1-5, with D possibly TRBD1 on 5 matching bases. Germline-derived CDR1 and CDR2 are LGHNA and YNFKEQ. V lost 0 bases and J 3 bases, leaving 9 bases between the germline ends. The CDR3 is 15 amino acids. Written as DNA, the CDR3 is TGTGCCAGCAGCCAAGAAGGGGAAACCAATCAGCCCCAGCATTTT. This translates into CASSQEGETNQPQHF.

This clonotype was recorded at least ten times. V usage is TRBV20-1 and J usage is TRBJ1-1, with 7 nucleotides matching TRBD1. Germline-derived CDR1 and CDR2 are DFQATT and SNEGSKA (reference sequence). V lost 6 bases and J lost 1; bases outside the gene matches: 8. The CDR3 has 14 residues. For the CDR3, the DNA is TGCAGTGCGCCGGACAGGCTGACGAACACTGAAGCTTTCTTT. Residues: CSAPDRLTNTEAFF.

This clonotype has a count of ten or more. CDR3 DNA sequence: TGTGCCAGCAGTTCAAGACAGGGGGCGCTTGGGGCCAACGTCCTGACTTTC. Translation gives CASSSRQGALGANVLTF. V gene TRBV27 combines with J gene TRBJ2-6, with 10 bases that match TRBD1. Germline assignment: CDR1 MNHEY and CDR2 SMNVEV (reference sequence). V was clipped by 4 bases and J by 3 bases; unmatched bases: 6. The CDR3 totals 17 residues.

This rearrangement joins TRBV7-9 to TRBJ1-5; TRBD1 matches 10 bases. The junction had 7 bases not matched to a gene; V was cut back by 5 bases and J by 6 bases. This CDR3 comprises 15 residues. Germline V CDR1 and CDR2: SEHNR, FQNEAQ (reference sequence). CDR3 in DNA: TGTGCCAGCAGCAAAGGGACAGGGGATGTTCAGCCCCAGCATTTT. It encodes CASSKGTGDVQPQHF. The full variable domain, its missing parts supplied by reference TRBV7-9 and TRBJ1-5, is DTGVSQNPRHKITKRGQNVTFRCDPISEHNRLYWYRQTLGQGPEFLTYFQNEAQLEKSRLLSDRFSAERPKGSFSTLEIQRTEQGDSAMYLCASSKGTGDVQPQHFGDGTRLSIL.

The rearrangement joins TRBV5-1 to TRBJ1-4, with TRBD1 matching 7 bases. Germline values: CDR1 SGHRS, CDR2 YFSETQ. The CDR3 has 14 amino acids. Unmatched junction bases numbered 7, after V lost 3 bases and J lost 8 bases. The CDR3 here is CASSSGQVGEKLFF. DNA of the CDR3: TGCGCCAGCAGCTCCGGACAGGTCGGGGAAAAACTGTTTTTT.

This clonotype occurred many times. J is TRBJ1-2 and V is TRBV5-1, with D unclear. CDR1 and CDR2 (germline): SGHRS, YFSETQ. V was trimmed by 3 bases and J by 2 bases, leaving 8 bases between them. The CDR3 length is 13 residues. CDR3 sequence: CASSSSGNYGYTF. The DNA of the CDR3 is TGCGCCAGCAGCTCTTCCGGGAACTATGGCTACACCTTC.

The rearrangement joins TRBV12-3 or TRBV12-4 to TRBJ2-2; D not resolved. This CDR3 is 11 amino acids long. The V end was cut by 3 bases, the J end by 5 bases, with 1 base between. CDR3 loop: CASSFTGELFF. The CDR3 DNA reads TGTGCCAGCAGTTTTACCGGGGAGCTGTTTTTT.

Many counts were recorded for this clonotype. The V call is TRBV5-1, the J call TRBJ1-1; D gene unclear. The V gene lost 1 base and the J gene lost 5 bases, with 27 bases spanning the gap. The CDR3 extends over 19 amino acids. The germline CDR1 and CDR2 sequences are SGHRS and YFSETQ. In DNA form, the CDR3 reads TGCGCCAGCAGCTTGAATTACGGTGGGCCCGGATATCTGGGAACTGAAGCTTTCTTT. Residues: CASSLNYGGPGYLGTEAFF.

J is TRBJ2-3 and V is TRBV11-2; D not certain. This CDR3 contains 11 residues. Looked up from germline, CDR1 is SGHAT and CDR2 is FQNNGV. V was pared by 4 bases and J by 6 bases, with 5 bases between. As DNA, the CDR3 is TGTGCCAGCAGCTATATGGATACGCAGTATTTT. The encoded protein is CASSYMDTQYF.

The chain combines TRBV6-5 with TRBJ2-7; 9 positions agree with TRBD2. Trimming took 6 bases from V and 6 from J; bases not matched to a gene: 12. The CDR3 length is 15 residues. CDR1 is MNHEY, CDR2 SVGAGI, per germline. The DNA for the CDR3 is TGTGCCAGCAGAGGATTCGGCGGGGGGGCTTCCGAGCAGTACTTC. Encoded protein: CASRGFGGGASEQYF.

By its share, this clonotype is medium-sized (0.01 to 0.1%). This chain connects TRBV6-2 or TRBV6-3 to TRBJ1-1, with a possible D match to TRBD1 (6 bases). The germline V gene has CDR1 MNHEY and CDR2 SVGEGT. The CDR3 is 13 residues long. Trimming left V 7 bases short and J 1 base short, with 10 bases between. As DNA, the CDR3 is TGTGCCAGCAAAGGACAGCCGAACACTGAAGCTTTCTTT. Its protein is CASKGQPNTEAFF.

This clonotype was picked up many times. This rearrangement joins TRBV20-1 to TRBJ2-4; TRBD2 matches 7 bases. CDR1 and CDR2 from the germline V gene are DFQATT and SNEGSKA (reference sequence). V shed 6 bases and J 7 bases; nucleotides not matched to a gene: 3. The CDR3 has 11 residues. The CDR3 DNA reads TGCAGTGCAAGGACTAGTAACATTCAGTACTTC. It encodes CSARTSNIQYF.

Only one count was recorded for this clonotype. With a much larger clone just one base away, this may be a read error. The CDR3 nucleotides read TGCAGTGCGCCTCATTCGGGCTACAATGAGCAGTTCTTC. Translating it yields CSAPHSGYNEQFF. The chain joins TRBV20-1 to TRBJ2-1; no firm D call. The CDR3 covers 13 residues. With 6 bases removed from V and 3 bases from J, the gap between germline ends came to 12 bases. Germline values: CDR1 DFQATT, CDR2 SNEGSKA (reference sequence).

At least ten counts were recorded for this clonotype. This chain links TRBV5-1 with TRBJ1-2, with D maybe TRBD1 (5 bases). This CDR3 is 13 amino acids long. Between the trimmed V and J ends, which lost 3 bases and 6 bases, there was a span of 12 bases. Germline CDR1 is SGHRS and CDR2 is YFSETQ. The CDR3, as DNA: TGCGCCAGCAGCTCCTCGACAGTGAATGGCTACACCTTC. As protein: CASSSSTVNGYTF.

The sample holds many counts of this clonotype. CDR3 bases: TGCGCCACCCGCTGGGGAACGGGTCAGAACTATGGCTACACCTTC. It encodes CATRWGTGQNYGYTF. The rearrangement joins TRBV5-1 to TRBJ1-2; D unclear. V was trimmed by 9 bases and J by 2 bases, leaving 20 bases between them. Germline V gene data show CDR1 as SGHRS and CDR2 as YFSETQ. CDR3 length: 15 residues.

This clonotype was counted ten times or more. The chain is built from TRBV27 and TRBJ1-4; possible D gene TRBD1, 5 bases. Trimming stripped 4 bases from V and 4 bases from J, with 7 bases between. Per the germline V gene, CDR1 is MNHEY and CDR2 is SMNVEV (reference sequence). The CDR3 runs to 13 residues. CDR3 nucleotide sequence: TGTGCCAGCAGTTGGGGCGGTAATGAAAAACTGTTTTTT. It specifies CASSWGGNEKLFF.

This clonotype was recorded at least ten times. V and J are TRBV12-3 or TRBV12-4 and TRBJ1-2; D may be TRBD1 (5 bases). The length of the CDR3 is 16 residues. Deletions cut 5 bases from V and 0 bases from J, with 16 bases between. The CDR3 region has the DNA TGTGCCAGCAGTCTGGGACCGACATCAGCTAACTATGGCTACACCTTC. Translation: CASSLGPTSANYGYTF.

This clonotype was detected many times. The chain carries TRBV5-1 and TRBJ2-3, with D possibly called TRBD1 or TRBD2 (5 bases each). The germline V and J ends were trimmed by 2 bases and 3 bases, with 13 bases remaining between them. Germline V lookup: CDR1 SGHRS, CDR2 YFSETQ. This CDR3 region has 15 residues. CDR3 in DNA: TGCGCCAGCAGCTTTCTCCCAGGGACGACAGATACGCAGTATTTT. This codes for CASSFLPGTTDTQYF.

This clonotype was recorded at least ten times. Here the CDR3 reads CASSQQGLAGLDEQFF. CDR3 bases: TGCGCCAGCAGCCAACAGGGGCTAGCGGGGTTGGATGAGCAGTTCTTC. V usage is TRBV5-1 and J usage is TRBJ2-1, with 9 nucleotides matching TRBD2. The CDR3 runs to 16 residues. The J segment lost 8 bases and the V segment lost 4 bases, leaving 13 bases of the junction unmatched. In germline, CDR1 is SGHRS, CDR2 YFSETQ.

This clonotype was seen ten or more times. The rearrangement links TRBV5-1 to TRBJ1-5; D is undetermined. Germline V gene sequence: CDR1 SGHRS, CDR2 YFSETQ. Deletions cut 4 bases from V and 3 bases from J, with 14 bases between. This CDR3 contains 15 residues. In DNA form, the CDR3 reads TGCGCCAGCAGCCTTACCCCGGGCCTCAATCAGCCCCAGCATTTT. Its translation: CASSLTPGLNQPQHF.

This clonotype came up many times. This rearrangement joins TRBV12-3 or TRBV12-4 to TRBJ1-1, with no clear D. The V gene lost 1 base and the J gene lost 6 bases, with 3 bases spanning the gap. The CDR3 covers 11 residues. CDR3 bases: TGTGCCAGCAGTTTAGTCGCTGAAGCTTTCTTT. As protein: CASSLVAEAFF.

At least ten counts were recorded for this clonotype. This chain uses TRBV7-9 with TRBJ1-1; the D gene is possibly TRBD1 (6 bases). The CDR3 covers 16 residues. CDR1 and CDR2 from the germline V gene are SEHNR and FQNEAQ (reference sequence). V lost 0 bases and J 1 base, leaving 12 bases between the germline ends. Here the CDR3 reads CASSLALTGKNTEAFF. In nucleotides, the CDR3 is TGTGCCAGCAGCTTAGCCCTCACAGGGAAGAACACTGAAGCTTTCTTT.

This clonotype occurred many times. The gene calls are TRBV5-4 and TRBJ1-4, with D tentatively TRBD1 (5 bases). Germline lookup yields CDR1 SGHNT and CDR2 YYREEE (reference sequence). V shed 0 bases and J shed 2 bases, with 8 bases lying between them. This CDR3 is built from 15 residues. This CDR3 is CASSLAPGTNEKLFF. The CDR3 DNA is TGTGCCAGCAGCTTGGCCCCAGGGACTAATGAAAAACTGTTTTTT.

This clonotype has a count of ten or more. The J gene is TRBJ1-6, the V gene TRBV5-1; D ambiguous. Germline V lookup: CDR1 SGHRS, CDR2 YFSETQ. The germline V and J ends were trimmed by 0 bases and 0 bases, with 7 bases remaining between them. This CDR3 has 16 amino acids. DNA for the CDR3: TGCGCCAGCAGCTTGGATATGGCCTCCTATAATTCACCCCTCCACTTT. Protein: CASSLDMASYNSPLHF.

This clonotype appeared a few times. The chain recombines TRBV3-1 with TRBJ2-3, with 8 positions matching TRBD1. This CDR3 contains 14 residues. V trimming: 2 bases; J trimming: 2 bases; junction bases outside the gene matches: 0. Germline CDR1 LGHDT, CDR2 YNNKEL (reference sequence). CDR3 nucleotides: TGTGCCAGCAGCCAACAGGGGGCCACAGATACGCAGTATTTT. Translation gives CASSQQGATDTQYF.